One and the same sample provided the 17 T cell receptor beta chains below, sequenced in a study of blood T cell repertoires in COVID-19. This table comes from immunoSEQ multiplex PCR, and its TCRdb copy is limited to in-frame clones, with some not included. The repertoire has approximately 190,000 clones, 88% of them found once; the top ten carry roughly 2%. Material: peripheral blood. These receptors all stem from a man aged 65 to 85 with active or convalescent COVID-19.

J is TRBJ2-2 and V is TRBV28; D not certain. V lost 3 bases to trimming and J lost 7 bases, with 15 bases between them. The germline CDR1 and CDR2 sequences are MDHEN and SYDVKM. The CDR3 is 15 residues long. In nucleotides, the CDR3 is TGTGCCAGCAGTTTCCTCGAAACTGTCCTCGGGGAGCTGTTTTTT. It codes for CASSFLETVLGELFF.

The V call is TRBV27, the J call TRBJ2-7; a possible D gene is TRBD1 (5 bases). Trimming cost V 1 base and J 2 bases, with 9 bases left between them. Germline CDR1 reads MNHEY; CDR2 reads SMNVEV (reference sequence). This CDR3 is 14 amino acids long. The CDR3 here is CASSLWGRPYEQYF. CDR3 DNA: TGTGCCAGCAGTTTATGGGGCAGACCCTACGAGCAGTACTTC.

This sequence joins TRBV6-5 and TRBJ2-7; 8 nucleotides line up with TRBD1. Germline-derived CDR1 and CDR2 are MNHEY and SVGAGI. The trim removed 0 bases at V and 9 bases at J, leaving 10 bases unmatched. The CDR3 is made up of 15 amino acids. In DNA form, the CDR3 reads TGTGCCAGCAGTTACTCTGCGGACAGGGTTCGAGGGCAGTACTTC. This encodes CASSYSADRVRGQYF.

V and J are TRBV7-9 and TRBJ2-7, with D perhaps matching TRBD2 (7 bases). Germline lookup yields CDR1 SEHNR and CDR2 FQNEAQ (reference sequence). Trimming cost V 2 bases and J 6 bases, with 20 bases left between them. The CDR3 contains 16 residues. The CDR3 region is CASSLRVSPGGSEQYF. The CDR3 DNA reads as TGTGCCAGCAGCTTACGGGTTAGCCCGGGGGGCAGCGAGCAGTACTTC.

This chain links TRBV6-5 with TRBJ2-7, with D perhaps TRBD1 (6 bases). Trimming shortened V by 11 bases and J by 0 bases, and 17 bases separated the two germline ends. In germline, CDR1 is MNHEY, CDR2 SVGAGI. The CDR3 consists of 14 residues. The CDR3 DNA reads TGTGCCCCTAAGCAGGACAGAAACTCCTACGAGCAGTACTTC. Translating it yields CAPKQDRNSYEQYF.

The chain employs TRBV7-2 and TRBJ1-1; TRBD1 agrees at 9 bases. Germline CDR1 and CDR2: SGHTA and FQGNSA. The V and J ends lost 5 bases and 7 bases, in that order; junction bases with no gene match: 11. The CDR3 covers 15 residues. The CDR3 coding sequence is TGTGCCAGCAGCCTCCAACAGGGGGCTGCAGGTGAAGCTTTCTTT. Translation: CASSLQQGAAGEAFF.

This clone was found once. The chain recombines TRBV6-4 with TRBJ2-2; tentatively, D is TRBD2 (6 bases). From germline, CDR1 is MRHNA and CDR2 SNTAGT. The CDR3 consists of 16 residues. Trimming took off 2 bases at V and 1 base at J, with 11 bases between the two ends. For the CDR3, the DNA is TGTGCCAGCAGTGACGTTTGGAGGGGGAACACCGGGGAGCTGTTTTTT. It translates to CASSDVWRGNTGELFF.

The V call is TRBV6-1, the J call TRBJ2-2, with D uncertain. The CDR3 runs 13 residues. The germline CDR1 and CDR2 sequences are MNHNS and SASEGT. Trimming shortened V by 2 bases and J by 6 bases, and 7 bases separated the two germline ends. The CDR3 coding sequence is TGTGCCAGCAGTGAATCTATACCCGGGGAGCTGTTTTTT. Its translation is CASSESIPGELFF.

The rearrangement uses TRBV4-1 and TRBJ1-1, with D possibly TRBD1 on 6 matching bases. The V gene lost 0 bases and the J gene lost 6 bases, with 20 bases spanning the gap. Germline loops: CDR1 MGHRA, CDR2 YSYEKL. The CDR3 loop spans 17 amino acids. In DNA, the CDR3 is TGCGCCAGCAGCCAAGATGTATCCAGGACAGTAGTCGCTGAAGCTTTCTTT. It is translated as CASSQDVSRTVVAEAFF.

In this sample, this clone turned up once. The chain joins TRBV3-1 (or the pseudogene TRBV3-2) to TRBJ2-7, with a weak D call TRBD2 (6 bases). The CDR3 has 14 amino acids. Germline CDR1 reads LGHDT; CDR2 reads YNNKEL (reference sequence). V lost 6 bases to trimming and J lost 0 bases, with 12 bases between them. This CDR3 is CASSREGLSYEQYF. CDR3 DNA: TGTGCCAGCAGTCGAGAGGGACTCTCCTACGAGCAGTACTTC.

The chain recombines TRBV30 with TRBJ1-6; the match to TRBD1 covers 7 bases. Per the germline V gene, CDR1 is GTSNPN and CDR2 is SVGIG (reference sequence). CDR3 size: 14 residues. Trimming at V came to 4 bases and at J to 6 bases, leaving 6 bases not matched to a gene. The chain's CDR3 is CAWTGQGVNSPLHF. Written as DNA, the CDR3 is TGTGCCTGGACGGGGCAGGGGGTTAATTCACCCCTCCACTTT.

The V gene is TRBV6-5, the J gene TRBJ1-2, with TRBD1 identical over 8 bases. The J segment lost 7 bases and the V segment lost 1 base, leaving 5 bases of the junction unmatched. Germline CDR1 MNHEY, CDR2 SVGAGI. This CDR3 has 14 residues. CDR3 bases: TGTGCCAGCAGTTACTTGGCCGGACAGGGTGGCTACACCTTC. It yields the protein CASSYLAGQGGYTF.

The chain joins TRBV11-3 to TRBJ2-3; TRBD2 aligns across 8 bases. The V gene's germline CDR1 is SGHNT and CDR2 YENEEA. The CDR3 extends over 14 amino acids. J lost 6 bases, V lost 5 bases, and 7 bases had no gene match. In DNA form, the CDR3 reads TGTGCCAGCAGCGCAGCGGGAGCGGTCGATACGCAGTATTTT. Its translation: CASSAAGAVDTQYF.

The chain joins TRBV19 to TRBJ1-5; 9 bases align to TRBD1. In germline, CDR1 is LNHDA, CDR2 SQIVND (reference sequence). V lost 2 bases and J lost 1; bases outside the gene matches: 6. This CDR3 has 17 amino acids. CDR3 sequence reads: CASSISTDRGSNQPQHF. CDR3 bases: TGTGCCAGTAGTATATCCACTGACAGGGGGAGCAATCAGCCCCAGCATTTT.

The CDR3 region has the DNA TGTGCCTGGAGTGACCCCCTCAGAGGGGGTTTAACAGATACGCAGTATTTT. Protein product: CAWSDPLRGGLTDTQYF. The chain has TRBV30 and TRBJ2-3; tentatively, D is TRBD1 (6 bases). Per germline, CDR1 GTSNPN and CDR2 SVGIG (reference sequence). The CDR3 loop spans 17 amino acids. V lost 1 base and J 3 bases, leaving 20 bases between the germline ends.

This clone was seen more than once but under ten times. The V gene is TRBV7-9, the J gene TRBJ1-2; 8 bases are a match to TRBD1. The CDR3 runs 15 residues. Germline CDR1 reads SEHNR; CDR2 reads FQNEAQ (reference sequence). With V trimmed by 1 base and J by 8 bases, 9 bases remained unmatched. In nucleotides, the CDR3 is TGTGCCAGCAGCTTAGGATGGACAGGGAAAGAGGGCTACACCTTC. Protein: CASSLGWTGKEGYTF.

V is TRBV7-2 and J is TRBJ2-5; maybe TRBD1 (7 bases). CDR1 and CDR2 (germline): SGHTA, FQGNSA. The CDR3 length is 15 residues. V lost 5 bases and J 3 bases, leaving 16 bases between the germline ends. CDR3 DNA: TGTGCCAGCAGCAGACTAGGGACAGATAAAGAGACCCAGTACTTC. It codes for CASSRLGTDKETQYF.